The 2 T cell receptor beta chains listed next were all sequenced from one sample in a study of blood T cell repertoires in COVID-19. Measured with immunoSEQ multiplex PCR; TCRdb has only the in-frame clones, and not every one. The profile shows 250,000 or so clones, 70% to 90% of them singletons. Sequenced material: peripheral blood. The receptors were sampled from a man aged 18-30 years with active or convalescent COVID-19.

The chain links TRBV7-2 to TRBJ2-1; no reliable D call. Germline V CDR1 and CDR2: SGHTA, FQGNSA. V lost 6 bases and J 4 bases, leaving 16 bases between the germline ends. The CDR3 totals 15 residues. The CDR3 reads CASSPPEVKYNEQFF. The CDR3, as DNA: TGTGCCAGCAGTCCCCCTGAGGTGAAGTACAATGAGCAGTTCTTC.

The chain joins TRBV9 to TRBJ2-1, with 9 bases that match TRBD1. This CDR3 is 15 amino acids long. The germline gives CDR1 SGDLS, CDR2 YYNGEE. V was clipped by 2 bases and J by 5 bases; unmatched bases: 5. The CDR3 sequence is CASSVGDRANNEQFF. DNA of the CDR3: TGTGCCAGCAGCGTGGGGGACAGGGCAAACAATGAGCAGTTCTTC.